The 26 T cell receptor beta chains below all came from one sample that was sequenced in a study of regulatory T cells in long-lasting Graves disease. Arm-PCR of CDR3 regions and iRepertoire HTBI primers were the basis on which TCR beta libraries were built. MiXCR was run by TCRdb on the multiplex PCR reads, yielding one entry per CDR3 protein. The sample lists roughly 400,000 distinct CDR3 sequences; about 21% were seen once. The time point here: persistent/refractory GD, antithyroid drugs over 5 years with positive TRAb. RNA from PBMCs was the source of the TCR library. Sequencing used peripheral blood mononuclear cells (PBMCs), obtained when the disease was refractory, from a patient treated with antithyroid drugs. All receptors derive from a female donor with Graves disease.

This clonotype has just a few counts. The V gene is TRBV15, the J gene TRBJ2-7; maybe TRBD1 (5 bases). The germline V gene encodes CDR1 LNHNV and CDR2 YYDKDF (reference sequence). CDR3 length equals 15 residues. V lost 3 bases, J lost 3 bases, and 15 bases lay in between. CDR3: CATSSSGSRYYEQYF. CDR3 nucleotides: TGTGCCACCAGCAGTTCAGGGTCTCGGTACTACGAGCAGTACTTC.

This chain joins TRBV11-2 and TRBJ2-1; 9 nucleotides line up with TRBD1. V trimming: 4 bases; J trimming: 5 bases; junction bases outside the gene matches: 6. CDR3 length: 15 residues. The V gene's germline CDR1 is SGHAT and CDR2 FQNNGV. The CDR3 is CASSSGTGRHNEQFF. The DNA of the CDR3 is TGTGCCAGCAGCTCCGGGACAGGGAGACACAATGAGCAGTTCTTC. The whole variable domain, remainder taken from reference TRBV11-2 and TRBJ2-1, is EAGVAQSPRYKIIEKRQSVAFWCNPISGHATLYWYQQILGQGPKLLIQFQNNGVVDDSQLPKDRFSAERLKGVDSTLKIQPAKLEDSAVYLCASSSGTGRHNEQFFGPGTRLTVL.

At least ten counts were recorded for this clonotype. This chain connects TRBV27 to TRBJ2-5; 7 positions agree with TRBD1. Germline trimming cut 3 bases from V and 3 bases from J; bases unmatched to any gene: 4. CDR3 length equals 14 residues. Germline loops: CDR1 MNHEY, CDR2 SMNVEV (reference sequence). CDR3 sequence (DNA): TGTGCCAGCAGTTTCGGGACAGCAAAAGAGACCCAGTACTTC. Its translation: CASSFGTAKETQYF.

This clonotype was recorded many times. The chain recombines TRBV27 with TRBJ2-5, with 10 nucleotides matching TRBD1. The CDR3 spans 16 residues. Germline V gives CDR1 MNHEY, CDR2 SMNVEV (reference sequence). The trim removed 5 bases at V and 7 bases at J, leaving 13 bases unmatched. CDR3 in DNA: TGTGCCAGCAGTCCTCAGCCCGGGACAGGGGTGGGGACCCAGTACTTC. It specifies CASSPQPGTGVGTQYF.

The chain carries TRBV6-2 or TRBV6-3 and TRBJ2-3; 12 bases agree with TRBD2. V was pared by 6 bases and J by 4 bases, with 5 bases of the junction left unmatched. The germline V gene encodes CDR1 MNHEY and CDR2 SVGEGT. CDR3 size: 15 residues. For the CDR3, the DNA is TGTGCCAGCAGATGGACTAGCGGGAAGTCAGATACGCAGTATTTT. Translation: CASRWTSGKSDTQYF.

This clonotype was recorded many times. The J gene is TRBJ2-7, the V gene TRBV20-1; perhaps TRBD2 as D (6 bases). V lost 4 bases, J lost 2 bases, and 15 bases lay in between. The V gene's germline CDR1 is DFQATT and CDR2 SNEGSKA (reference sequence). The CDR3 is made up of 14 amino acids. The CDR3 loop reads CSAMEGLRTYEQYF. The CDR3 DNA reads as TGCAGTGCTATGGAGGGGCTGCGTACCTACGAGCAGTACTTC.

This clonotype was seen at least ten times. The chain combines TRBV6-1 with TRBJ2-7, with unresolved D. Between the trimmed V and J ends, which lost 7 bases and 0 bases, there was a span of 16 bases. This CDR3 is built from 15 residues. Germline V gene data show CDR1 as MNHNS and CDR2 as SASEGT. The DNA for the CDR3 is TGTGCCAGCACCAAATCGGGTGATGGCTCCTACGAGCAGTACTTC. Its translation: CASTKSGDGSYEQYF.

This clonotype was recorded many times. The chain carries TRBV2 and TRBJ1-2, with D tentatively TRBD1 (5 bases). The CDR3 loop spans 13 amino acids. CDR1 and CDR2 from the germline V gene are SNHLY and FYNNEI. The V gene lost 4 bases and the J gene lost 7 bases, with 13 bases spanning the gap. This CDR3 reads CASSVRDRLGYTF. Written as DNA, the CDR3 is TGTGCCAGCAGTGTAAGGGACCGACTTGGCTACACCTTC.

At least ten counts were recorded for this clonotype. The chain links TRBV20-1 to TRBJ1-1; D is ambiguous. Per germline, CDR1 DFQATT and CDR2 SNEGSKA (reference sequence). This CDR3 is built from 14 residues. Trimming left V 3 bases short and J 3 bases short, with 14 bases between. This CDR3 reads CSASFSGSHTEAFF. CDR3 bases: TGCAGTGCTAGCTTTTCAGGATCTCACACTGAAGCTTTCTTT.

This clonotype was seen only once. CDR3: CASISGGLAGYSYEQYF. The CDR3 DNA reads TGTGCCAGTATAAGTGGAGGGCTAGCGGGTTACTCCTACGAGCAGTACTTC. J is TRBJ2-7 and V is TRBV19; 8 bases match TRBD2. The germline CDR1 and CDR2 sequences are LNHDA and SQIVND (reference sequence). V trimming: 7 bases; J trimming: 0 bases; junction bases outside the gene matches: 14. The CDR3 totals 17 residues.

This clonotype appeared many times. The chain recombines TRBV7-2 with TRBJ2-3; the match to TRBD2 covers 8 bases. V was clipped by 2 bases and J by 5 bases; unmatched bases: 3. Germline V gene sequence: CDR1 SGHTA, CDR2 FQGNSA. This CDR3 contains 14 residues. For the CDR3, the DNA is TGTGCCAGCAGCTTAACCGGGAGGGAAGATACGCAGTATTTT. Its protein product is CASSLTGREDTQYF.

This clonotype occurred many times. V and J are TRBV2 and TRBJ2-7; 13 bases agree with TRBD2. Germline-derived CDR1 and CDR2 are SNHLY and FYNNEI. CDR3 size: 14 residues. Trimming removed 7 bases from V and 6 bases from J; junction bases left unmatched: 6. The CDR3 bases are TGTGCCAGCAATGACGGACTAGCGGGAGCCGAGCAGTACTTC. Its protein product is CASNDGLAGAEQYF. Variable domain in full (rest from reference TRBV2 and TRBJ2-7): EPEVTQTPSHQVTQMGQEVILRCVPISNHLYFYWYRQILGQKVEFLVSFYNNEISEKSEIFDDQFSVERPDGSNFTLKIRSTKLEDSAMYFCASNDGLAGAEQYFGPGTRLTVT.

This chain connects TRBV19 to TRBJ1-1; maybe TRBD1 (5 bases). This CDR3 has 16 residues. Germline CDR1 reads LNHDA; CDR2 reads SQIVND (reference sequence). V dropped 0 bases and J dropped 4 bases, with 15 bases sitting between them. CDR3 loop: CASSIDLAGPVTEAFF. DNA of the CDR3: TGTGCCAGTAGTATAGATCTTGCAGGGCCGGTCACTGAAGCTTTCTTT.

In its sample, this clonotype was seen a few times. This chain links TRBV15 with TRBJ1-3, with D hard to call. The germline V gene has CDR1 LNHNV and CDR2 YYDKDF (reference sequence). This CDR3 contains 15 residues. Trimming pared 5 bases from V and 1 base from J, leaving 12 bases between. In DNA form, the CDR3 reads TGTGCCACCAGCCGTAGTAGTGGGTCTGGAAACACCATATATTTT. It specifies CATSRSSGSGNTIYF.

There are many counts of this clonotype. The chain is built from TRBV15 and TRBJ2-7; D possibly uses TRBD1 or TRBD2 (5 bases each). The CDR3 covers 15 residues. V was trimmed by 1 base and J by 5 bases, leaving 15 bases between them. The germline V gene encodes CDR1 LNHNV and CDR2 YYDKDF (reference sequence). CDR3 coding DNA: TGTGCCACCAGCAGAGGAAGGGGCGGGCAGGACGAGCAGTACTTC. Translated, it gives CATSRGRGGQDEQYF.

This clonotype occurred a few times. J is TRBJ2-7 and V is TRBV3-1; 9 bases agree with TRBD2. The CDR3 totals 14 residues. Unmatched junction bases numbered 6, after V lost 4 bases and J lost 5 bases. CDR1 and CDR2 (germline): LGHDT, YNNKEL (reference sequence). The CDR3 nucleotides read TGTGCCAGCAGCCCCGGGACTAGCCGGAACGAGCAGTACTTC. Translating gives CASSPGTSRNEQYF.

This clonotype was detected ten times or more. The CDR3 DNA sequence: TGCAGCGTTGAAAAGGTGGCAGTAGACGGGACGGGATATGGCTACACCTTC. Translating it yields CSVEKVAVDGTGYGYTF. The chain recombines TRBV29-1 with TRBJ1-2; D is perhaps TRBD1 (5 bases). V was pared by 2 bases and J by 5 bases, with 24 bases between. CDR1 is SQVTM, CDR2 ANQGSEA, per germline. This CDR3 comprises 17 residues. The full variable domain, in which reference TRBV29-1 and TRBJ1-2 provide the parts outside the CDR3, is SAVISQKPSRDICQRGTSLTIQCQVDSQVTMMFWYRQQPGQSLTLIATANQGSEATYESGFVIDKFPISRPNLTFSTLTVSNMSPEDSSIYLCSVEKVAVDGTGYGYTFGSGTRLTVV.

This clonotype has a count of ten or more. The CDR3 loop reads CASAEQGNENIQYF. CDR3 nucleotide sequence: TGCGCCAGCGCGGAACAGGGTAACGAAAACATTCAGTACTTC. The chain combines TRBV5-1 with TRBJ2-4; D perhaps matches TRBD1 (6 bases). V lost 7 bases and J lost 5, with 16 bases in between. This CDR3 has 14 amino acids. Germline V CDR1 and CDR2: SGHRS, YFSETQ. The variable domain in full, completed from reference TRBV5-1 and TRBJ2-4, reads KAGVTQTPRYLIKTRGQQVTLSCSPISGHRSVSWYQQTPGQGLQFLFEYFSETQRNKGNFPGRFSGRQFSNSRSEMNVSTLELGDSALYLCASAEQGNENIQYFGAGTRLSVL.

This clonotype turned up a few times. CDR3 DNA sequence: TGTGCCAGCAGTAAAAAGGGACTAGCGGGAGACACAGATACGCAGTATTTT. This translates into CASSKKGLAGDTDTQYF. The chain links TRBV2 to TRBJ2-3; 14 nucleotides align to TRBD2. V was clipped by 5 bases and J by 2 bases; unmatched bases: 6. The CDR3 contains 17 residues. Germline CDR1 reads SNHLY; CDR2 reads FYNNEI.

At least ten counts were recorded for this clonotype. The CDR3 DNA follows: TGTGCCAGCAGTGAATGGGAGGGGACAGCAGGTTACGAGCAGTACTTC. Translating it yields CASSEWEGTAGYEQYF. This chain links TRBV6-1 with TRBJ2-7; TRBD1 or TRBD2 may be the D gene (7 bases each). CDR1 and CDR2 from the germline V gene are MNHNS and SASEGT. The CDR3 is 16 amino acids. Between the trimmed V and J ends, which lost 2 bases and 4 bases, there was a span of 18 bases.

This clonotype came up a few times. The chain links TRBV28 to TRBJ1-1, with D uncertain. There are 14 residues in the CDR3. Germline V gene data show CDR1 as MDHEN and CDR2 as SYDVKM. Trimming stripped 6 bases from V and 0 bases from J, with 11 bases between. The CDR3 coding sequence is TGTGCCAGCAGCCCCGTACTAATGAACACTGAAGCTTTCTTT. It translates to CASSPVLMNTEAFF.

This clonotype has a count of ten or more. The chain combines TRBV11-2 with TRBJ2-7; D gene unclear. This CDR3 is built from 13 residues. V lost 4 bases and J lost 0, with 7 bases in between. The germline CDR1 and CDR2 sequences are SGHAT and FQNNGV. The CDR3 protein is CASSSEYSYEQYF. CDR3 coding DNA: TGTGCCAGCAGCTCGGAATACTCCTACGAGCAGTACTTC. The entire variable domain, with the rest obtained from reference TRBV11-2 and TRBJ2-7, is as follows: EAGVAQSPRYKIIEKRQSVAFWCNPISGHATLYWYQQILGQGPKLLIQFQNNGVVDDSQLPKDRFSAERLKGVDSTLKIQPAKLEDSAVYLCASSSEYSYEQYFGPGTRLTVT.

The sample holds a few counts of this clonotype. In DNA, the CDR3 is TGTGCCAGCAGCCCCGGGGGGGCGAAGTACAATGAGCAGTTCTTC. Translation gives CASSPGGAKYNEQFF. This sequence joins TRBV9 and TRBJ2-1; 8 bases are shared with TRBD2. Losses at the gene ends were 4 bases for V and 4 bases for J; bases not matched to a gene: 7. The CDR3 is made up of 15 amino acids. Germline values: CDR1 SGDLS, CDR2 YYNGEE.

The genes are TRBV28 and TRBJ2-3, with 7 bases aligning to TRBD1. V trimming: 4 bases; J trimming: 2 bases; junction bases outside the gene matches: 12. Germline V gene data show CDR1 as MDHEN and CDR2 as SYDVKM. CDR3 length equals 17 residues. The CDR3 here is CASSSGTAFLYTDTQYF. The CDR3 DNA follows: TGTGCCAGCAGTTCCGGGACAGCCTTTCTTTACACAGATACGCAGTATTTT.

The chain couples TRBV20-1 to TRBJ1-3; the D gene is possibly TRBD1 (5 bases). Germline CDR1 and CDR2: DFQATT and SNEGSKA (reference sequence). Trimming cost V 2 bases and J 2 bases, with 7 bases left between them. This CDR3 contains 13 residues. CDR3: CSARMTAGNTIYF. The CDR3 DNA follows: TGCAGTGCTAGAATGACAGCTGGAAACACCATATATTTT.

This clonotype was detected a few times. The rearrangement uses TRBV6-5 and TRBJ2-2; no definite D call. Between the trimmed V and J ends, which lost 4 bases and 6 bases, there was a span of 6 bases. This CDR3 comprises 12 residues. Germline CDR1 MNHEY, CDR2 SVGAGI. The CDR3 region is CASSSRAGELFF. As DNA, the CDR3 is TGTGCCAGCAGTTCTAGGGCCGGGGAGCTGTTTTTT.